The 19 T cell receptor beta chains given below trace back to one sample, sequenced in a study of T cell responses to AZD1222 COVID-19 vaccine. Sequencing was performed with immunoSEQ multiplex PCR; in TCRdb, only in-frame clones are kept and a portion is missing. The sample comprises roughly 100,000 clones, 88% of which are singletons, and 2% to 3% rests with the top ten. The sample was peripheral blood, taken on day 0 of AZD1222 vaccination. These receptors originate from an adult in good health.

The gene calls are TRBV5-1 and TRBJ2-3, with TRBD2 as a possible D gene (6 bases). This CDR3 has 16 amino acids. V dropped 0 bases and J dropped 2 bases, with 13 bases sitting between them. CDR1 is SGHRS, CDR2 YFSETQ, per germline. CDR3 sequence (DNA): TGCGCCAGCAGCTTGGAGCCTCAGGGACTCACAGATACGCAGTATTTT. As protein: CASSLEPQGLTDTQYF. The whole variable domain, remainder taken from reference TRBV5-1 and TRBJ2-3, is KAGVTQTPRYLIKTRGQQVTLSCSPISGHRSVSWYQQTPGQGLQFLFEYFSETQRNKGNFPGRFSGRQFSNSRSEMNVSTLELGDSALYLCASSLEPQGLTDTQYFGPGTRLTVL.

V is TRBV7-3 and J is TRBJ1-4; 8 bases are a match to TRBD1. Per the germline V gene, CDR1 is SGHTA and CDR2 is FQGTGA. The trim removed 5 bases at V and 8 bases at J, leaving 7 bases unmatched. The CDR3 length is 14 residues. Written as DNA, the CDR3 is TGTGCCAGCAGCCACGGACAGGGAGGCGAAAAACTGTTTTTT. This sequence encodes CASSHGQGGEKLFF. Full variable domain (missing parts from reference TRBV7-3 and TRBJ1-4): GAGVSQTPSNKVTEKGKYVELRCDPISGHTALYWYRQSLGQGPEFLIYFQGTGAADDSGLPNDRFFAVRPEGSVSTLKIQRTERGDSAVYLCASSHGQGGEKLFFGSGTQLSVL.

The chain uses TRBV6-1 and TRBJ1-1, with D perhaps TRBD1 (6 bases). Trimming left V 2 bases short and J 5 bases short, with 18 bases between. CDR1 and CDR2 from the germline V gene are MNHNS and SASEGT. This CDR3 has 16 amino acids. CDR3 protein: CASSEHGGRLGTEAFF. CDR3 bases: TGTGCCAGCAGTGAACATGGGGGGCGCCTAGGGACTGAAGCTTTCTTT.

This rearrangement joins TRBV6-2 or TRBV6-3 to TRBJ2-5, with D possibly matching TRBD1 (5 bases). This CDR3 contains 15 residues. Germline CDR1 MNHEY, CDR2 SVGEGT. V lost 5 bases, J lost 4 bases, and 17 bases lay in between. The chain's CDR3 is CASSVDPPGAETQYF. DNA of the CDR3: TGTGCCAGCAGTGTCGACCCCCCTGGGGCAGAGACCCAGTACTTC.

The chain has TRBV3-1 (or the pseudogene TRBV3-2) and TRBJ2-1; tentatively, D is TRBD2 (6 bases). The CDR3 loop spans 12 amino acids. V was pared by 0 bases and J by 15 bases, with 12 bases between. Germline assignment: CDR1 LGHDT and CDR2 YNNKEL (reference sequence). The CDR3 loop reads CASSQDWREAFF. CDR3 in DNA: TGTGCCAGCAGCCAAGATTGGAGGGAGGCGTTCTTC.

In its sample, this clone was seen a few times. The chain joins TRBV18 to TRBJ2-1; D unclear. There are 16 residues in the CDR3. Germline V gives CDR1 KGHSH, CDR2 LQKENI. V lost 3 bases and J 0 bases, leaving 12 bases between the germline ends. CDR3 bases: TGTGCCAGCTCACCTCTACGTATGAGCTCCTACAATGAGCAGTTCTTC. It specifies CASSPLRMSSYNEQFF. Filled out from reference TRBV18 and TRBJ2-1, the complete variable domain reads NAGVMQNPRHLVRRRGQEARLRCSPMKGHSHVYWYRQLPEEGLKFMVYLQKENIIDESGMPKERFSAEFPKEGPSILRIQQVVRGDSAAYFCASSPLRMSSYNEQFFGPGTRLTVL.

This sequence joins TRBV19 and TRBJ1-5, with 11 bases matching TRBD1. The CDR3 is 18 residues long. Germline V lookup: CDR1 LNHDA, CDR2 SQIVND (reference sequence). V was pared by 2 bases and J by 0 bases, with 6 bases of the junction left unmatched. In DNA form, the CDR3 reads TGTGCCAGTAGTATACTCGGACAGGGGGCCGGTAGCAATCAGCCCCAGCATTTT. Protein: CASSILGQGAGSNQPQHF. The whole variable domain, remainder taken from reference TRBV19 and TRBJ1-5, is DGGITQSPKYLFRKEGQNVTLSCEQNLNHDAMYWYRQDPGQGLRLIYYSQIVNDFQKGDIAEGYSVSREKKESFPLTVTSAQKNPTAFYLCASSILGQGAGSNQPQHFGDGTRLSIL.

This chain uses TRBV4-1 with TRBJ1-4; 8 bases are shared with TRBD1. Looked up from germline, CDR1 is MGHRA and CDR2 is YSYEKL. After removal of 0 bases from V and 11 bases from J, the junction contained 5 bases not matched to a gene. The CDR3 totals 14 residues. The CDR3 DNA reads TGCGCCAGCAGCCAAGATAGCCAGGGGGCGAAACTGTTTTTT. This encodes CASSQDSQGAKLFF.

The V and J genes are TRBV28 and TRBJ2-1; 13 bases fit TRBD2. Germline values: CDR1 MDHEN, CDR2 SYDVKM. Losses at the gene ends were 10 bases for V and 3 bases for J; bases not matched to a gene: 6. The CDR3 is 15 residues long. The CDR3 nucleotides are TGTGCCACACTTGGACTAGCGGGAGTCTACAATGAGCAGTTCTTC. Amino acids: CATLGLAGVYNEQFF. The complete variable domain, with remaining parts taken from reference TRBV28 and TRBJ2-1, reads DVKVTQSSRYLVKRTGEKVFLECVQDMDHENMFWYRQDPGLGLRLIYFSYDVKMKEKGDIPEGYSVSREKKERFSLILESASTNQTSMYLCATLGLAGVYNEQFFGPGTRLTVL.

This chain connects TRBV28 to TRBJ1-4; D not certain. Germline loops: CDR1 MDHEN, CDR2 SYDVKM. The CDR3 is 14 residues long. Trimming pared 3 bases from V and 7 bases from J, leaving 12 bases between. This CDR3 reads CASSFGVRGEKLFF. CDR3 DNA: TGTGCCAGCAGTTTCGGGGTCCGGGGTGAAAAACTGTTTTTT.

The V gene is TRBV4-1, the J gene TRBJ1-1; D gene uncertain. The CDR3 length is 15 residues. Trimming stripped 1 base from V and 5 bases from J, with 14 bases between. Germline CDR1 MGHRA, CDR2 YSYEKL. CDR3 in amino acids: CASSQAPVQGTEAFF. The CDR3 region has the DNA TGCGCCAGCAGCCAAGCCCCCGTACAAGGGACTGAAGCTTTCTTT.

The CDR3 DNA sequence: TGTGCCAGCAGTGAAGCTATCTACAGGGTCCCTAAAGCTTTCTTT. This sequence encodes CASSEAIYRVPKAFF. This chain links TRBV6-1 with TRBJ1-1, with D maybe TRBD1 (6 bases). V dropped 0 bases and J dropped 9 bases, with 17 bases sitting between them. The CDR3 loop spans 15 amino acids. In germline, CDR1 is MNHNS, CDR2 SASEGT.

The genes are TRBV9 and TRBJ1-3; 8 bases match TRBD1. CDR1 and CDR2 from the germline V gene are SGDLS and YYNGEE. V lost 0 bases and J lost 0; bases outside the gene matches: 8. The CDR3 covers 18 residues. Here the CDR3 DNA reads TGTGCCAGCAGCGTAGGGGGGACAGGCGTTAACTCTGGAAACACCATATATTTT. The encoded protein is CASSVGGTGVNSGNTIYF. The complete variable domain, with remaining parts taken from reference TRBV9 and TRBJ1-3, reads DSGVTQTPKHLITATGQRVTLRCSPRSGDLSVYWYQQSLDQGLQFLIQYYNGEERAKGNILERFSAQQFPDLHSELNLSSLELGDSALYFCASSVGGTGVNSGNTIYFGEGSWLTVV.

V and J are TRBV19 and TRBJ1-1; weak D call: TRBD1 (6 bases). CDR1 is LNHDA and CDR2 is SQIVND in the germline V gene (reference sequence). This CDR3 is 18 amino acids long. V was shortened by 6 bases and J by 4 bases, with 27 bases between the two germline ends. DNA of the CDR3: TGTGCCAGTAGCATCGGAGATAATAGGGGACACTCCGGCACTGAAGCTTTCTTT. Its protein product is CASSIGDNRGHSGTEAFF.

The chain recombines TRBV3-1 (or the pseudogene TRBV3-2) with TRBJ2-7; perhaps TRBD2 as D (6 bases). V dropped 1 base and J dropped 6 bases, with 13 bases sitting between them. The CDR3 totals 14 residues. CDR1 is LGHDT and CDR2 is YNNKEL in the germline V gene (reference sequence). CDR3 bases: TGTGCCAGCAGCCAAGGGGCGGGGAGTGGCGAGCAGTACTTC. This encodes CASSQGAGSGEQYF.

This clone was detected only once. V and J are TRBV2 and TRBJ1-1; tentative D call: TRBD1 (5 bases). V dropped 8 bases and J dropped 5 bases, with 15 bases sitting between them. The germline CDR1 and CDR2 sequences are SNHLY and FYNNEI. The CDR3 has 13 residues. The CDR3 DNA reads as TGTGCCAGCCTGAGGTTTGAGGGGACTGAAGCTTTCTTT. This gives the protein CASLRFEGTEAFF.

The chain uses TRBV7-2 and TRBJ2-7; a possible D gene is TRBD1 (6 bases). Germline CDR1 and CDR2: SGHTA and FQGNSA. V was trimmed by 5 bases and J by 6 bases, leaving 14 bases between them. The CDR3 extends over 13 amino acids. The DNA for the CDR3 is TGTGCCAGCAGCCTGGGGTCAGGGGCCGAGCAGTACTTC. It translates to CASSLGSGAEQYF.

This chain connects TRBV19 to TRBJ1-5; possibly TRBD1 for D (5 bases). The ends were cut back, 3 bases at V and 5 bases at J, with 11 bases in the middle. There are 14 residues in the CDR3. Per germline, CDR1 LNHDA and CDR2 SQIVND (reference sequence). CDR3 coding DNA: TGTGCCAGTAGTATTTCGGGGGATTATCAGCCCCAGCATTTT. Amino acids: CASSISGDYQPQHF.

The chain has TRBV6-5 and TRBJ1-5, with 9 nucleotides matching TRBD1. After removal of 6 bases from V and 4 bases from J, the junction contained 4 bases not matched to a gene. The germline V gene encodes CDR1 MNHEY and CDR2 SVGAGI. The CDR3 length is 14 residues. The DNA of the CDR3 is TGTGCCAGCAGCAGACAGGGGGAGAATCAGCCCCAGCATTTT. Its translation is CASSRQGENQPQHF.